Below are 23 T cell receptor beta chains sequenced from a single sample in a study of T cell changes during pregnancy in multiple sclerosis. The repertoire was sequenced with immunoSEQ multiplex PCR; TCRdb's copy has only in-frame clones and lacks some. The sample lists some 87,000 clones, more than 80% seen once, with roughly 0.22% in the top ten. Sequencing used CD4+ T cells from peripheral blood mononuclear cells, obtained before pregnancy. The receptors stem from a female donor with multiple sclerosis, enrolled in a pregnancy study.

The chain combines TRBV11-3 with TRBJ2-3; D is uncertain. The CDR3 sequence is 13 residues long. The V and J ends lost 5 bases and 6 bases respectively, with 12 bases between them. The V gene's germline CDR1 is SGHNT and CDR2 YENEEA. CDR3 sequence (DNA): TGTGCCAGCAGCACCGAGGCTGGGGATACGCAGTATTTT. Protein: CASSTEAGDTQYF.

This clone appeared a few times. The chain links TRBV2 to TRBJ1-5, with TRBD1 matching over 9 bases. Germline V gene data show CDR1 as SNHLY and CDR2 as FYNNEI. Trimming cost V 6 bases and J 5 bases; bases outside gene matches: 5. The CDR3 runs 14 residues. The CDR3 reads CASSYRGRDQPQHF. In DNA, the CDR3 is TGTGCCAGCAGCTACAGGGGGCGAGATCAGCCCCAGCATTTT.

This clone has only one observation. The V and J genes are TRBV7-9 and TRBJ2-3, with 8 bases identical to TRBD2. CDR3 length: 14 residues. The junction had 8 bases not matched to a gene; V was cut back by 7 bases and J by 5 bases. Looked up from germline, CDR1 is SEHNR and CDR2 is FQNEAQ (reference sequence). The chain's CDR3 is CASIRGGVRDTQYF. CDR3 DNA: TGTGCCAGCATCCGGGGGGGGGTTAGAGATACGCAGTATTTT.

About this clone itself: This specimen includes other DNA sequences encoding the same CDR3. The J gene is TRBJ2-1, the V gene TRBV30; maybe TRBD2 (6 bases). Trimming took 4 bases from V and 8 from J, leaving 15 bases between them. CDR1 is GTSNPN, CDR2 SVGIG, per germline (reference sequence). CDR3 length: 13 residues. CDR3 amino acids: CAWNLIPGDEQFF. The DNA for the CDR3 is TGTGCCTGGAACCTAATTCCGGGGGATGAGCAGTTCTTC.

The V call is TRBV7-2, the J call TRBJ2-3; a possible D gene is TRBD2 (7 bases). V gave up 4 bases and J gave up 0 bases, with 14 bases separating them. The CDR3 consists of 16 residues. Germline V lookup: CDR1 SGHTA, CDR2 FQGNSA. The CDR3 nucleotides read TGTGCCAGCAGCTGGAGTGGCGGGGGCAGCACAGATACGCAGTATTTT. This translates into CASSWSGGGSTDTQYF.

V and J are TRBV19 and TRBJ1-2; D may be TRBD1 (6 bases). The CDR3 loop spans 12 amino acids. Germline V CDR1 and CDR2: LNHDA, SQIVND (reference sequence). The V and J ends lost 6 bases and 5 bases respectively, with 10 bases between them. DNA of the CDR3: TGTGCCAGTAGGGGGGCCGGTTATGGCTACACCTTC. Amino acids: CASRGAGYGYTF.

This CDR3 reads CASSQGGFGTDTQYF. The CDR3 coding sequence is TGCGCCAGCAGCCAGGGAGGCTTTGGCACAGATACGCAGTATTTT. The chain uses TRBV4-1 and TRBJ2-3; weak D call: TRBD2 (6 bases). Germline values: CDR1 MGHRA, CDR2 YSYEKL. V lost 3 bases and J 1 base, leaving 11 bases between the germline ends. The CDR3 runs 15 residues.

The V and J genes are TRBV7-9 and TRBJ1-2; TRBD1 aligns across 7 bases. Germline-derived CDR1 and CDR2 are SEHNR and FQNEAQ (reference sequence). The CDR3 spans 15 residues. The junction had 7 bases not matched to a gene; V was cut back by 0 bases and J by 6 bases. The CDR3 here is CASSLAGAGGNGYTF. Written as DNA, the CDR3 is TGTGCCAGCAGCTTAGCGGGGGCAGGGGGTAATGGCTACACCTTC.

This rearrangement joins TRBV28 to TRBJ1-3; no reliable D call. The CDR3 length is 15 residues. Germline V lookup: CDR1 MDHEN, CDR2 SYDVKM. Trimming took 2 bases from V and 1 from J, leaving 9 bases between them. The DNA of the CDR3 is TGTGCCAGCAGTTTAGCGGGGATGTCTGGAAACACCATATATTTT. Translating gives CASSLAGMSGNTIYF.

V is TRBV28 and J is TRBJ2-6; possible D gene TRBD2, 5 bases. Trimming removed 2 bases at V and 0 bases at J, with 5 bases between. CDR1 and CDR2 from the germline V gene are MDHEN and SYDVKM. The CDR3 has 15 residues. The CDR3 sequence: CASSLRGSGANVLTF. DNA for the CDR3: TGTGCCAGCAGTTTACGGGGCTCTGGGGCCAACGTCCTGACTTTC. The whole variable domain, filled in from reference TRBV28 and TRBJ2-6, reads DVKVTQSSRYLVKRTGEKVFLECVQDMDHENMFWYRQDPGLGLRLIYFSYDVKMKEKGDIPEGYSVSREKKERFSLILESASTNQTSMYLCASSLRGSGANVLTFGAGSRLTVL.

This clone was found once. CDR3 in amino acids: CASSRRWSTGNTIYF. In nucleotides, the CDR3 is TGTGCCAGCAGTCGCCGTTGGTCTACTGGAAACACCATATATTTT. This chain connects TRBV27 to TRBJ1-3; D is undetermined. In germline, CDR1 is MNHEY, CDR2 SMNVEV (reference sequence). CDR3 size: 15 residues. Trimming stripped 5 bases from V and 2 bases from J, with 13 bases between.

The V call is TRBV5-4, the J call TRBJ1-1; the D gene is possibly TRBD1 (5 bases). Germline CDR1 SGHNT, CDR2 YYREEE (reference sequence). V lost 0 bases and J lost 4, with 10 bases in between. This CDR3 has 14 amino acids. The CDR3 region is CASSLANRRTEAFF. Here the CDR3 DNA reads TGTGCCAGCAGCTTGGCCAACAGGCGCACTGAAGCTTTCTTT.

The chain recombines TRBV19 with TRBJ1-5; D remains unclear. The V gene's germline CDR1 is LNHDA and CDR2 SQIVND (reference sequence). Trimming removed 3 bases from V and 1 base from J, with 10 bases in between. CDR3 length: 15 amino acids. The CDR3 DNA reads as TGTGCCAGTAGTATCCCCACACCCAGCAATCAGCCCCAGCATTTT. This encodes CASSIPTPSNQPQHF. Based on the CDR3 plus reference TRBV19 and TRBJ1-5, the full variable domain is DGGITQSPKYLFRKEGQNVTLSCEQNLNHDAMYWYRQDPGQGLRLIYYSQIVNDFQKGDIAEGYSVSREKKESFPLTVTSAQKNPTAFYLCASSIPTPSNQPQHFGDGTRLSIL.

V and J are TRBV29-1 and TRBJ1-1; D ambiguous. Trimming removed 4 bases from V and 5 bases from J, with 5 bases in between. The CDR3 has 10 amino acids. Germline lookup yields CDR1 SQVTM and CDR2 ANQGSEA. The CDR3 nucleotides are TGCAGCGTTGCGGGGACTGAAGCTTTCTTT. This translates into CSVAGTEAFF.

The rearrangement joins TRBV5-4 to TRBJ2-7; 7 bases map to TRBD2. Trimming removed 4 bases from V and 2 bases from J; junction bases left unmatched: 6. The CDR3 length is 14 residues. The germline V gene has CDR1 SGHNT and CDR2 YYREEE (reference sequence). As DNA, the CDR3 is TGTGCCAGCAGCCCCTACGGACTAGCCTACGAGCAGTACTTC. It yields the protein CASSPYGLAYEQYF.

J is TRBJ2-7 and V is TRBV5-4; the match to TRBD2 covers 10 bases. Germline lookup yields CDR1 SGHNT and CDR2 YYREEE (reference sequence). Trimming took 4 bases from V and 2 from J; bases not matched to a gene: 9. The CDR3 has 16 residues. The CDR3 reads CASSPGGLAGAYEQYF. CDR3 DNA sequence: TGTGCCAGCAGCCCGGGAGGTCTAGCGGGGGCCTACGAGCAGTACTTC.

The chain is built from TRBV19 and TRBJ2-2; 9 bases fit TRBD1. This CDR3 has 16 amino acids. CDR1 is LNHDA, CDR2 SQIVND, per germline (reference sequence). With V trimmed by 7 bases and J by 5 bases, 11 bases remained unmatched. The CDR3 here is CASTQGGTGKTGELFF. Written as DNA, the CDR3 is TGTGCCAGTACCCAGGGCGGGACAGGGAAGACCGGGGAGCTGTTTTTT.

The V call is TRBV27, the J call TRBJ2-3; D is possibly TRBD2 (6 bases). The germline V and J ends were trimmed by 2 bases and 4 bases, with 10 bases remaining between them. The CDR3 is 14 residues long. The germline V gene has CDR1 MNHEY and CDR2 SMNVEV (reference sequence). For the CDR3, the DNA is TGTGCCAGCAGTTTAATGCGGGGCCCAGATACGCAGTATTTT. The encoded protein is CASSLMRGPDTQYF.

In its sample, this clone was seen a few times. This chain links TRBV29-1 with TRBJ1-2; D perhaps matches TRBD1 (6 bases). V shed 5 bases and J shed 3 bases, with 16 bases lying between them. The germline V gene has CDR1 SQVTM and CDR2 ANQGSEA. The CDR3 runs 14 residues. CDR3 in DNA: TGCAGCGTTAACCCTACAGGGATTGACTATGGCTACACCTTC. The encoded protein is CSVNPTGIDYGYTF.

V and J are TRBV7-2 and TRBJ1-4, with D possibly matching TRBD1 (5 bases). The germline gives CDR1 SGHTA, CDR2 FQGNSA. V lost 3 bases, J lost 6 bases, and 14 bases lay in between. The CDR3 contains 15 residues. The CDR3 DNA reads TGTGCCAGCAGCTTGGTAATGGGGCCGGATGAAAAACTGTTTTTT. Its protein product is CASSLVMGPDEKLFF.

The rearrangement joins TRBV19 to TRBJ2-1; no clear D. The CDR3 length is 15 residues. V lost 3 bases, J lost 5 bases, and 14 bases lay in between. Germline-derived CDR1 and CDR2 are LNHDA and SQIVND (reference sequence). DNA for the CDR3: TGTGCCAGTAGTATCGCTACTACCACCAACAATGAGCAGTTCTTC. It is translated as CASSIATTTNNEQFF.

The gene calls are TRBV5-6 and TRBJ2-3, with TRBD2 identical over 14 bases. This CDR3 is 19 amino acids long. Per germline, CDR1 SGHDT and CDR2 YYEEEE. The trim removed 3 bases at V and 1 base at J, leaving 10 bases unmatched. The CDR3: CASSSVGTSGSGGTDTQYF. The CDR3 coding sequence is TGTGCCAGCAGCTCTGTGGGGACTAGCGGGAGCGGGGGCACAGATACGCAGTATTTT.

The J gene is TRBJ2-1, the V gene TRBV29-1, with 15 bases identical to TRBD2. CDR1 and CDR2 from the germline V gene are SQVTM and ANQGSEA. The CDR3 is 15 residues long. Here the CDR3 DNA reads TGCACCCTAGGACTAGCGGGAGGGCGCTTTCGTGAGCAGTTCTTC. Translated, it gives CTLGLAGGRFREQFF.